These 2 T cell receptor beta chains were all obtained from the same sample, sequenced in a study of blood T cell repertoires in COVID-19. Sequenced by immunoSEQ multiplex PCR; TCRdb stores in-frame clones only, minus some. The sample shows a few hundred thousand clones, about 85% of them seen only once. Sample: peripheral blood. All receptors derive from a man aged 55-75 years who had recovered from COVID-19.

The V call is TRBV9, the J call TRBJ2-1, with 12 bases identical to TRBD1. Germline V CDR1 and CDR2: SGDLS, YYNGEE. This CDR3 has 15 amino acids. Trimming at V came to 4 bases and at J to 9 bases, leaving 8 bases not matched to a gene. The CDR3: CASSPPGQGAGEQFF. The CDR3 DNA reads TGTGCCAGCAGCCCACCGGGACAGGGGGCTGGTGAGCAGTTCTTC.

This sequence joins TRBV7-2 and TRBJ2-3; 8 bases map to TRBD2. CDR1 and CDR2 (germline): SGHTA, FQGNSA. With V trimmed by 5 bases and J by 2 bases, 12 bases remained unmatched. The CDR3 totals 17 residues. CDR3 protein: CASSLRGSGGATDTQYF. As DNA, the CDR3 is TGTGCCAGCAGCCTCAGGGGATCCGGGGGGGCCACAGATACGCAGTATTTT.